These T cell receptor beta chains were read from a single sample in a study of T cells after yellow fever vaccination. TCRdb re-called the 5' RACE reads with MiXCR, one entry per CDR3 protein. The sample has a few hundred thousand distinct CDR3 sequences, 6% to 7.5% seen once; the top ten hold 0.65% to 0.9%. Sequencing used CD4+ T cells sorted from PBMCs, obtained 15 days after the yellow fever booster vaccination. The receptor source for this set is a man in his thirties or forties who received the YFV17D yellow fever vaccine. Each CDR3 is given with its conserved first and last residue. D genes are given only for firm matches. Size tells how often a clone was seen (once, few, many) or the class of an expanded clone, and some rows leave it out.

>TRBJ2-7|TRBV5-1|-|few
TGCGCCAGCAGCCTAGGGCGGGTTGGGGCTTACGAGCAGTACTTC
CASSLGRVGAYEQYF
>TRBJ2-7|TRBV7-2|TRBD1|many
TGTGCCAGCAGTATCTATGGGGCAGGGGGCGGCGAGCAGTACTTC
CASSIYGAGGGEQYF
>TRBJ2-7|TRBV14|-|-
TGTGCCAGCAGCCAAAACAGTCACTACGAGCAGTACTTC
CASSQNSHYEQYF
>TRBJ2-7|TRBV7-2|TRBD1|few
TGTGCCAGCAGACAGACAGGGGGTTCCAACGAGCAGTACTTC
CASRQTGGSNEQYF
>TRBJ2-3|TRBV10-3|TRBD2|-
TGTGCCATCGGATCCGGGACTACACGCACAGATACGCAGTATTTT
CAIGSGTTRTDTQYF
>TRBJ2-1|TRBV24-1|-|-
TGTGCCACCAGTGATTTTCGGGGTAGCGCACGCAAGAGGATGAATGAGCAGTTCTTC
CATSDFRGSARKRMNEQFF
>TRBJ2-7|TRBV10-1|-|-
TGCGCCAGCAGTGATGCAATCGGTGTGGGCGAGCAGTACTTC
CASSDAIGVGEQYF
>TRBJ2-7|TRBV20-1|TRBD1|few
TGCAGTGCTCCTAAACCGACAGGGGGCTTCCACGAGCAGTACTTC
CSAPKPTGGFHEQYF
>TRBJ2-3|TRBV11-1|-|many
TGTGCCAGCAGCTTAACCTTCCTGGGACTCCCTCGGGTAGATACGCAGTATTTT
CASSLTFLGLPRVDTQYF
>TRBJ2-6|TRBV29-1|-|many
TGCAGCGTCCCTGGGGGGTCTGGGGCCAACGTCCTGACTTTC
CSVPGGSGANVLTF
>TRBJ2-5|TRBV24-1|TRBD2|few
TGTGCCACCAGTGACCCAGGACTAGCGGGAGTAAGGGAGACCCAGTACTTC
CATSDPGLAGVRETQYF
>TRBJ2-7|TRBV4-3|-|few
TGCGCCAGCAGCCGAGGGGAAGGGGGTTCCTTCGAGCAGTACTTC
CASSRGEGGSFEQYF
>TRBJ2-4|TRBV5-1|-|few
TGCGCCAGCAGCTTATCCGGGACCGAAAACATTCAGTACTTC
CASSLSGTENIQYF
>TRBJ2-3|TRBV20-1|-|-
TGCAGTGCTAGAGATATGGTAGAGGCCACAGATACGCAGTATTTT
CSARDMVEATDTQYF
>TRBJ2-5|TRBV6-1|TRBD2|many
TGTGCCACCACCCCAGGGAGCGGGAAAGTAGAGACCCAGTACTTC
CATTPGSGKVETQYF
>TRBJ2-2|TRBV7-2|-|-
TGTGCCAGCTTAACCGGTGCGTACACCGGGGAGCTGTTTTTT
CASLTGAYTGELFF
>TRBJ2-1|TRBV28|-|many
TGTGCCAGCAGCCTCTCTTCCGCGAATGAGCAGTTCTTC
CASSLSSANEQFF
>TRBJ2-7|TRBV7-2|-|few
TGTGCCAGCAGCTTTTATAGAGGCTACGAGCAGTACTTC
CASSFYRGYEQYF
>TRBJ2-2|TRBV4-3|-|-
TGCGCCAGCAGCCAAGATCCGGGGACCGGGGAGCTGTTTTTT
CASSQDPGTGELFF
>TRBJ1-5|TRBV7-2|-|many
TGTGCCAGCAGCCCAGGGTTTTGGGCAGGGAATAATCAGCCCCAGCATTTT
CASSPGFWAGNNQPQHF
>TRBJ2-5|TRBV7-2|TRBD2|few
TGTGCCAGCAGCTTAGCGGTGCTAGCGGGACTACAAGAGACCCAGTACTTC
CASSLAVLAGLQETQYF
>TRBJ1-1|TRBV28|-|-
TGTGCCAGCAGTTTATCGGGCACTGAAGCTTTCTTT
CASSLSGTEAFF
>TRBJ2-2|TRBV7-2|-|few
TGTGCCAGCAGCTTAGGCATGGGACCCACCGGGGAGCTGTTTTTT
CASSLGMGPTGELFF
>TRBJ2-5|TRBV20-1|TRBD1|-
TGCAGTGCTCCACAGGGGGCGCTGGGGGAGACCCAGTACTTC
CSAPQGALGETQYF
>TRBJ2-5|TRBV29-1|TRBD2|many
TGCAGCGTGATCCCCACCGGGGGGACGGGACGGGAGACCCAGTACTTC
CSVIPTGGTGRETQYF
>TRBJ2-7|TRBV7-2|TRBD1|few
TGTGCCAGCAGCTCCCTCGGACAGGTCTACGAGCAGTACTTC
CASSSLGQVYEQYF
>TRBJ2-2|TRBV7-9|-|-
TGTGCCAGCAGGAACCTGGGGACCGGGGAGCTGTTTTTT
CASRNLGTGELFF
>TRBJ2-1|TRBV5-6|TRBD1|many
TGTGCCAGCAGCTTTAGACAGGGCTCCTACAATGAGCAGTTCTTC
CASSFRQGSYNEQFF
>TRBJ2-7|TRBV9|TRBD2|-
TGTGCCAGCAGCCCCACTAGCGAAAGATACGAGCAGTACTTC
CASSPTSERYEQYF
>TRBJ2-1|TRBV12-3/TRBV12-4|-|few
TGTGCCAGCAGCTACAGTAACAGGTCCCCGGAGGATGAGCAGTTCTTC
CASSYSNRSPEDEQFF
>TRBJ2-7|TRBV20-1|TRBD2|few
TGCAGTGCTCCACCCCGGGGGGTCCCAGGGACCACCTTTAACGAGCAGTACTTC
CSAPPRGVPGTTFNEQYF
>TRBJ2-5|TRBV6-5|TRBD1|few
TGTGCCAGCAGTTCACCTCTTGGGACAGGGAGAGAGACCCAGTACTTC
CASSSPLGTGRETQYF
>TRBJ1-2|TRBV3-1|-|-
TGTGCCAGCAGCCCCGGGCTAGACTATGGCTACACCTTC
CASSPGLDYGYTF
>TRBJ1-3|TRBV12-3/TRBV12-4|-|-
TGTGCCAGCAGCCACACGTTTGAGGTGAACACCATATATTTT
CASSHTFEVNTIYF
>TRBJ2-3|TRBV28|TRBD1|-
TGTGCCAGCAGGGGGACAGTCCTCACAGATACGCAGTATTTT
CASRGTVLTDTQYF
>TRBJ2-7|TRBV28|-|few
TGTGCCAGCAGTTTATCGGTAACAGCCTGGGAGCAGTACTTC
CASSLSVTAWEQYF
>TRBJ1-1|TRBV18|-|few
TGCCCCAGCTCAGAATCCACAGGGACCCTTGAAGCTTTCTTT
CPSSESTGTLEAFF
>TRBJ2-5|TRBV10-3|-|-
TGTGCCATCAGTGCAGGGGTTAAAGAGACCCAGTACTTC
CAISAGVKETQYF
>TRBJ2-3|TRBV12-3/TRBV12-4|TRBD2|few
TGTGCCAGCAGTCCCCGGACTAGCGGGAGACAAGATACGCAGTATTTT
CASSPRTSGRQDTQYF
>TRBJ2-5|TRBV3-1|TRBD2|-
TGTGCCAGCAGCTCCCTGTTAGCGGGATTTCAAGAGACCCAGTACTTC
CASSSLLAGFQETQYF
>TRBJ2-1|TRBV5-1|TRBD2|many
TGCGCCAGCAGCTTGGATGGTAGCGGGGGACCCTACAATGAGCAGTTCTTC
CASSLDGSGGPYNEQFF
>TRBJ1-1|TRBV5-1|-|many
TGCGCCAGCAGCCCCGGAAACGGCGGAGCTTTCTTT
CASSPGNGGAFF
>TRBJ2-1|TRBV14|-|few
TGTGCCAGCAGCCAAATCGCGTTATACAATGAGCAGTTCTTC
CASSQIALYNEQFF
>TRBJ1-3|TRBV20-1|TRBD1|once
TGCAGTGCTAGGGCTACAGGGGTGTCTGGAAACACCATATATTTT
CSARATGVSGNTIYF